This TCR beta chain was captured by sequencing in a study of blood T cells in healthy people across ages. Germline V gives CDR1 MNHNY, CDR2 SVGAGI (reference sequence). The CDR3 has 15 residues. Trimming left V 6 bases short and J 6 bases short, with 20 bases between. This clonotype was seen only once. The antigen remains unidentified. Study observations and caveats: Relative to aged donors, long-lived donors carried more naive CD4+ cells and displayed higher diversity.

Next came a second PCR, run for about 6 to 11 cycles, which used a sample-barcoded 5' primer along with a J-beta primer mix. The template-switch adaptor, which had 12 random nucleotides, put a tag on each cDNA molecule. TCRdb re-derived calls from the 5' RACE reads in MiXCR, one entry per CDR3 protein. The sample holds about 970,000 distinct CDR3 sequences; roughly 47% are singletons and the top ten take over 20%. This clonotype was sampled from a woman aged 55-69 years in good health. V usage is TRBV6-6 and J usage is TRBJ1-2, with D tentatively TRBD1 (5 bases). Sequenced material: blood. The CDR3 is CASRVVGGGSDGYTF. The CDR3 coding sequence is TGTGCCAGCAGAGTTGTGGGGGGAGGGTCGGATGGCTACACCTTC.